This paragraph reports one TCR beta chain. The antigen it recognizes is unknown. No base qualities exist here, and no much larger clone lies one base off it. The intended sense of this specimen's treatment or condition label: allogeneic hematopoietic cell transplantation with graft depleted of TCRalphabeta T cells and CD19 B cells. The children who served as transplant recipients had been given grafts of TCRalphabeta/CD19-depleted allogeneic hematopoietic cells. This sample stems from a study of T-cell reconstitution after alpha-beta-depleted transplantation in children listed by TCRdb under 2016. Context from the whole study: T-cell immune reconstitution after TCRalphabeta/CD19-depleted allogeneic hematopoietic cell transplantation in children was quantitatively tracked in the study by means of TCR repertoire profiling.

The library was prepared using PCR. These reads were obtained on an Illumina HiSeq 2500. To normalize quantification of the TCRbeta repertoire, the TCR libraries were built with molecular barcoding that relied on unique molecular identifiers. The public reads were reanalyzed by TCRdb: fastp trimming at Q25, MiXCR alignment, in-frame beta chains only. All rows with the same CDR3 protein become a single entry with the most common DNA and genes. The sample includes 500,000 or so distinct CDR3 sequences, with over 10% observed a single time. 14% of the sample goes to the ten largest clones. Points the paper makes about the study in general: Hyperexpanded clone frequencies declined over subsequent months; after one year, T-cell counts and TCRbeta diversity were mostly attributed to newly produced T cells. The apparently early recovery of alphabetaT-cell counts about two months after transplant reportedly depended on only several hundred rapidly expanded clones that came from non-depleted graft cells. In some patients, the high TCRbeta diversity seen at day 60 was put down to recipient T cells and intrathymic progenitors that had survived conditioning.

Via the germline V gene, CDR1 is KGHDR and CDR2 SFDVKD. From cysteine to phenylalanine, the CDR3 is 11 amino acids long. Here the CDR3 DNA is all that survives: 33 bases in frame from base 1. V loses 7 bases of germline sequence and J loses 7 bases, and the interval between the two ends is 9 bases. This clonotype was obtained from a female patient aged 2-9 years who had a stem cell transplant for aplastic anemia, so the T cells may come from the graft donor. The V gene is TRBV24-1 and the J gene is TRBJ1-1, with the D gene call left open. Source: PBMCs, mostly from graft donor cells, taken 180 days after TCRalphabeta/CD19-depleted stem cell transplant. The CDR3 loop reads CATSGGGEAFF. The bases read TGTGCCACCAGCGGTGGCGGTGAAGCTTTCTTT.